The subject of this entry is one T cell receptor (beta chain). The data were taken from a study of blood T cell repertoires in COVID-19. Background on the study: COVID-19 samples from acute and convalescent phases originated in the United States, Italy and Spain.

TCRdb keeps only in-frame clones here, not all; method: immunoSEQ multiplex PCR. The sample consists of 35,000 to 45,000 clones, approximately 89% of them appearing once. The length of the CDR3 is 18 residues. CDR1 is SEHNR and CDR2 is FQNEAQ in the germline V gene (reference sequence). V shed 0 bases and J 9 bases; nucleotides not matched to a gene: 12. This chain uses TRBV7-9 with TRBJ1-6, with TRBD1 matching 9 bases. What was sequenced was peripheral blood. This TCR was sampled from a human donor in a cohort sampled during active COVID-19. Here the CDR3 DNA reads TGTGCCAGCAGCTTAGCACAGGGGGCCGGAGGGGTGATTTCACCCCTCCACTTT. Its protein is CASSLAQGAGGVISPLHF. Filled out from reference TRBV7-9 and TRBJ1-6, the complete variable domain reads DTGVSQNPRHKITKRGQNVTFRCDPISEHNRLYWYRQTLGQGPEFLTYFQNEAQLEKSRLLSDRFSAERPKGSFSTLEIQRTEQGDSAMYLCASSLAQGAGGVISPLHFGNGTRLTVT.